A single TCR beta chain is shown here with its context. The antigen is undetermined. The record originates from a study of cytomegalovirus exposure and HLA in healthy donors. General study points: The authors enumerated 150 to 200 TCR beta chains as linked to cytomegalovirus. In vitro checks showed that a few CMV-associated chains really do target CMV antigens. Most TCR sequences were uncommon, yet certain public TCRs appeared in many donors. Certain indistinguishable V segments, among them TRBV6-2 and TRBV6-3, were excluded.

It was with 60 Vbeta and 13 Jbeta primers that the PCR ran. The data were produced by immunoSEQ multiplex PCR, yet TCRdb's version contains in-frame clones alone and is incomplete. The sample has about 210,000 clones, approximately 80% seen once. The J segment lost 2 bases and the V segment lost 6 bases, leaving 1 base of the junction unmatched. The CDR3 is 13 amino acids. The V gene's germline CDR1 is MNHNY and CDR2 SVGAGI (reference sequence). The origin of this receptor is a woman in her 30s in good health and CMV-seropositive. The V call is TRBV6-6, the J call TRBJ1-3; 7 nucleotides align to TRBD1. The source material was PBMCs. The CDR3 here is CASRTGTGNTIYF. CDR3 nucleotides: TGTGCCAGCAGGACAGGGACTGGAAACACCATATATTTT.